The sequence of this T cell receptor beta chain was determined in a study of T cells in narcolepsy. Whole-study results and caveats: Same-patient CSF and blood CD4+ T cell clonotypes included HCRT-specific and TRIB2-specific autoreactive ones. Autoreactive clonotypes reportedly recurred in blood of same and different patients, not controls. Some memory CD4+ repertoires had no autoreactive clone sequences.

Clones were read by immunoSEQ multiplex PCR, and TCRdb kept only the in-frame ones, dropping some. The table has 15,000 to 20,000 clones, about nine tenths seen once; the top ten hold roughly 0.68%. The CDR3 is 13 amino acids. V was pared by 4 bases and J by 3 bases, with 10 bases between. Germline CDR1 and CDR2: SGDLS and YYNGEE. As for this clone: The antigen is not known.

The sample was memory (CD45RA-) CD4+ T cells from blood. The rearrangement joins TRBV9 to TRBJ1-1, with D possibly being TRBD1 (6 bases). The TCR was taken from a human donor in good health. The CDR3 DNA follows: TGTGCCAGCAGCCCACAGGGATACACTGAAGCTTTCTTT. Its protein product is CASSPQGYTEAFF.